This TCR beta chain was retrieved from a study of cytomegalovirus exposure and HLA in healthy donors. Use of 60 Vbeta and 13 Jbeta primers characterized the PCR. Profiled with immunoSEQ multiplex PCR; TCRdb holds only in-frame clones, not every one. The table lists around 90,000 clones, under 90% of them singletons. Sequenced material: PBMCs. This clonotype originated in a middle-aged man in good health and CMV-seronegative.

This CDR3 reads CASSMLAGTGGELFF. The CDR3 DNA reads TGTGCCAGTAGTATGCTAGCGGGAACGGGCGGGGAGCTGTTTTTT. This rearrangement joins TRBV19 to TRBJ2-2; 9 positions match TRBD2. This CDR3 has 15 amino acids. Trimming at V came to 3 bases and at J to 7 bases, leaving 6 bases not matched to a gene. The germline CDR1 and CDR2 sequences are LNHDA and SQIVND (reference sequence). The whole variable domain, filled in from reference TRBV19 and TRBJ2-2, reads DGGITQSPKYLFRKEGQNVTLSCEQNLNHDAMYWYRQDPGQGLRLIYYSQIVNDFQKGDIAEGYSVSREKKESFPLTVTSAQKNPTAFYLCASSMLAGTGGELFFGEGSRLTVL.